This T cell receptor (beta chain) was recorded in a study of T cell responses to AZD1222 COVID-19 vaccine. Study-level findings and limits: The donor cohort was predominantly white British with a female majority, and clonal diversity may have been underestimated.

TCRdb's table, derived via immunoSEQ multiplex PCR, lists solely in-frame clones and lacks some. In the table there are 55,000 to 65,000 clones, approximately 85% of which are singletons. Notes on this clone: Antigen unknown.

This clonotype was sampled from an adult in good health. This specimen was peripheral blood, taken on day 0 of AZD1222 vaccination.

The CDR3 nucleotides are TGTGCCAGTAGCCCGACTAGCGGGGGGACAGATACGCAGTATTTT. It is translated as CASSPTSGGTDTQYF. The chain links TRBV19 to TRBJ2-3; 13 bases are a match to TRBD2. The CDR3 is made up of 15 amino acids. Looked up from germline, CDR1 is LNHDA and CDR2 is SQIVND (reference sequence). V lost 6 bases and J lost 3; bases outside the gene matches: 3.